The 24 T cell receptor beta chains given below trace back to one sample, sequenced in a study of low-dose radiotherapy and immunotherapy resistance in tumors. TRAV- and TRBV-specific primers were used for first-strand cDNA, which covered alpha and beta chains. PCR amplification of the TCRs was performed with Phusion for approximately 20 PCR cycles, and it relied on a constant-region primer together with a V-primer adapter. In TCRdb, the reads were re-called with MiXCR into one record per CDR3 protein. The sample holds around 80,000 distinct CDR3 sequences, over 15% seen once. As for time point: before trial treatment. The material was PBMCs, obtained before treatment. The source is a male donor with prostate cancer.

J is TRBJ1-1 and V is TRBV29-1; perhaps TRBD1 as D (6 bases). V was trimmed by 7 bases and J by 1 base, leaving 13 bases between them. This CDR3 spans 13 amino acids. Germline lookup yields CDR1 SQVTM and CDR2 ANQGSEA. CDR3 sequence: CSGGQMENTEAFF. CDR3 nucleotide sequence: TGCAGCGGTGGACAGATGGAGAACACTGAAGCTTTCTTT. Variable domain in full (rest from reference TRBV29-1 and TRBJ1-1): SAVISQKPSRDICQRGTSLTIQCQVDSQVTMMFWYRQQPGQSLTLIATANQGSEATYESGFVIDKFPISRPNLTFSTLTVSNMSPEDSSIYLCSGGQMENTEAFFGQGTRLTVV.

Turning to this clonotype: A read error is likely here: a far larger clone is one base away. The V gene is TRBV5-4, the J gene TRBJ2-7; D is unresolved. The germline V gene has CDR1 SGHNT and CDR2 YYREEE (reference sequence). The V end was cut by 4 bases, the J end by 7 bases, with 15 bases between. CDR3 length equals 13 residues. The CDR3 sequence is CASSQGSYNEQYF. Written as DNA, the CDR3 is TGTGCCAGCAGCCAAGGTTCCTACAATGAGCAGTACTTC.

This clonotype has a count of ten or more. The chain recombines TRBV11-2 with TRBJ2-7; D is unresolved. Trimming removed 5 bases at V and 0 bases at J, with 14 bases between. Germline V CDR1 and CDR2: SGHAT, FQNNGV. CDR3 length: 15 residues. The CDR3 loop is CASSPPGGSSYEQYF. In DNA form, the CDR3 reads TGTGCCAGCAGCCCCCCTGGCGGTAGCTCCTACGAGCAGTACTTC.

With respect to this clonotype: No conserved phenylalanine or tryptophan ends this CDR3, so it is likely a read error. The V call is TRBV9, the J call TRBJ1-1; D gene unclear. The V gene's germline CDR1 is SGDLS and CDR2 YYNGEE. V was shortened by 2 bases and J by 4 bases, with 12 bases between the two germline ends. The CDR3 runs 14 residues. CDR3 coding DNA: TGTGCCAGCAGCGTCAAGGTTGAACCCACTGAAGCTTTCTCT. As protein: CASSVKVEPTEAFS.

This clonotype was detected many times. The rearrangement links TRBV27 to TRBJ2-1, with D unresolved. Germline CDR1 is MNHEY and CDR2 is SMNVEV (reference sequence). Between the trimmed V and J ends, which lost 3 bases and 6 bases, there was a span of 12 bases. The CDR3 runs 14 residues. CDR3 region: CASSLGLAPNEQFF. The CDR3 DNA follows: TGTGCCAGCAGTTTGGGCCTCGCCCCCAATGAGCAGTTCTTC.

V is TRBV5-1 and J is TRBJ2-2; 9 bases line up with TRBD2. Germline CDR1 reads SGHRS; CDR2 reads YFSETQ. V trimming: 3 bases; J trimming: 4 bases; junction bases outside the gene matches: 10. This CDR3 has 17 residues. CDR3 sequence reads: CASSSRLAEEGTGELFF. As DNA, the CDR3 is TGCGCCAGCAGCTCCCGACTAGCGGAAGAGGGCACCGGGGAGCTGTTTTTT.

In this sample, this clonotype turned up a few times. The chain uses TRBV6-2 or TRBV6-3 and TRBJ1-2, with a possible D match to TRBD1 (5 bases). The germline V and J ends were trimmed by 11 bases and 8 bases, with 21 bases remaining between them. Looked up from germline, CDR1 is MNHEY and CDR2 is SVGEGT. CDR3 length: 13 amino acids. CDR3 amino acids: CASTLGPQPGYTF. The CDR3 nucleotides read TGTGCCTCGACGCTGGGGCCACAGCCCGGCTACACCTTC.

This clonotype showed up many times. The chain couples TRBV23-1 to TRBJ2-7; 9 positions agree with TRBD2. TRBV23-1 is an open reading frame, and its role is uncertain. The CDR3 runs to 13 residues. Trimming cost V 4 bases and J 7 bases; bases outside gene matches: 5. The CDR3 sequence is CASSRGLACEQYF. CDR3 bases: TGCGCCAGCAGTCGAGGACTAGCGTGTGAGCAGTACTTC.

This clonotype was observed many times. This chain uses TRBV7-2 with TRBJ2-7, with TRBD1 matching 10 bases. Germline CDR1 is SGHTA and CDR2 is FQGNSA. The length of the CDR3 is 15 residues. Trimming removed 0 bases from V and 8 bases from J; junction bases left unmatched: 7. The CDR3 region is CASSLAAGTGAKQYF. The CDR3 region has the DNA TGTGCCAGCAGCTTAGCAGCGGGGACAGGGGCGAAGCAGTACTTC. The full variable domain, with the rest looked up from reference TRBV7-2 and TRBJ2-7, is GAGVSQSPSNKVTEKGKDVELRCDPISGHTALYWYRQSLGQGLEFLIYFQGNSAPDKSGLPSDRFSAERTGGSVSTLTIQRTQQEDSAVYLCASSLAAGTGAKQYFGPGTRLTVT.

This clonotype was seen repeatedly, ten times or more. The CDR3 sequence: CSALRQLQETQYF. As DNA, the CDR3 is TGCAGCGCCCTAAGACAGCTACAAGAGACCCAGTACTTC. The chain carries TRBV29-1 and TRBJ2-5, with a weak D call TRBD1 (5 bases). The germline V gene has CDR1 SQVTM and CDR2 ANQGSEA. V dropped 7 bases and J dropped 2 bases, with 14 bases sitting between them. CDR3 length: 13 residues.

This clonotype was seen many times. This chain connects TRBV11-2 to TRBJ2-3; maybe TRBD1 (5 bases). This CDR3 region has 15 residues. V shed 0 bases and J shed 6 bases, with 13 bases lying between them. The germline gives CDR1 SGHAT, CDR2 FQNNGV. CDR3 nucleotide sequence: TGTGCCAGCAGCTTAGAGGGGCGCTATGAGGATACGCAGTATTTT. Translated, it gives CASSLEGRYEDTQYF.

With regard to this clonotype: One junction end does not reproduce the germline sequence, and a read error may be involved. The chain carries TRBV7-9 and TRBJ2-5; 8 bases are shared with TRBD1. The germline V gene has CDR1 SEHNR and CDR2 FQNEAQ (reference sequence). The CDR3 extends over 14 amino acids. CDR3 in DNA: TGCGCCAGCAGCATCGGACAGGGACAAGAGACCCGGTACTTC. It encodes CASSIGQGQETRYF.

The CDR3 nucleotides read TGCAGTGCTAGAGGGCCTCTAGCGGGAGTGAATGAGCAGTTCTTC. Encoded protein: CSARGPLAGVNEQFF. The chain links TRBV20-1 to TRBJ2-1; TRBD2 aligns across 10 bases. CDR1 and CDR2 from the germline V gene are DFQATT and SNEGSKA (reference sequence). The V gene end was trimmed by 1 base and the J gene end by 7 bases; junction bases not matched to a gene: 7. The CDR3 is 15 amino acids.

This clonotype was observed at least ten times. The chain recombines TRBV5-1 with TRBJ2-7; no clear D gene. Trimming took off 0 bases at V and 5 bases at J, with 15 bases between the two ends. Germline V gene lookup returns CDR1 SGHRS and CDR2 YFSETQ. This CDR3 has 15 residues. In DNA form, the CDR3 reads TGCGCCAGCAGCTTGGCCGACTCTCCTGGAAACGAGCAGTACTTC. It yields the protein CASSLADSPGNEQYF.

This clonotype was counted many times. The chain carries TRBV3-1 and TRBJ1-4; D perhaps matches TRBD1 (5 bases). V dropped 0 bases and J dropped 2 bases, with 13 bases sitting between them. From germline, CDR1 is LGHDT and CDR2 YNNKEL (reference sequence). This CDR3 is 17 amino acids long. CDR3 in DNA: TGTGCCAGCAGCCAAGATCGTTTAGGGGTGACTAATGAAAAACTGTTTTTT. It encodes CASSQDRLGVTNEKLFF.

The table lists this clonotype with many counts. The rearrangement joins TRBV20-1 to TRBJ1-5; no clear D. Germline CDR1 is DFQATT and CDR2 is SNEGSKA (reference sequence). CDR3 size: 15 residues. The V end lost 4 bases, the J end lost 0 bases, and 13 bases lay between the germline ends. CDR3 protein: CSATPRLSSNQPQHF. The CDR3, as DNA: TGCAGTGCTACACCCCGACTCAGTAGCAATCAGCCCCAGCATTTT.

In the case of this clonotype: This likely traces to a read error, being one base from a far larger clone. This CDR3 is CATSDTRQGNYEQFF. The CDR3 nucleotides are TGTGCCACCAGTGATACTAGACAGGGGAACTACGAGCAGTTCTTC. This chain links TRBV24-1 with TRBJ2-1; the match to TRBD1 covers 8 bases. The CDR3 has 15 amino acids. With 3 bases clipped from V and 10 bases from J, the junction kept 10 bases outside the gene matches. Germline values: CDR1 KGHDR, CDR2 SFDVKD.

Ten or more counts support this clonotype. The V call is TRBV5-4, the J call TRBJ2-3, with D unresolved. This CDR3 is 14 amino acids long. The germline V gene has CDR1 SGHNT and CDR2 YYREEE (reference sequence). The ends were cut back, 0 bases at V and 0 bases at J, with 5 bases in the middle. CDR3 in amino acids: CASSLGPSTDTQYF. In DNA, the CDR3 is TGTGCCAGCAGCTTGGGTCCAAGCACAGATACGCAGTATTTT.

This clonotype was recorded many times. CDR3 sequence: CASSGTSGGPHEQYF. The CDR3 DNA reads TGTGCCAGCAGCGGCACTAGCGGGGGGCCCCACGAGCAGTACTTC. V usage is TRBV7-2 and J usage is TRBJ2-7, with TRBD2 identical over 12 bases. Trimming took 5 bases from V and 5 from J; bases not matched to a gene: 7. Germline CDR1 SGHTA, CDR2 FQGNSA. This CDR3 is built from 15 residues.

Only a few counts were recorded for this clonotype. V usage is TRBV25-1 and J usage is TRBJ2-1; D gene uncertain. This CDR3 has 11 residues. CDR1 is MGHDK, CDR2 SYGVNS, per germline. The ends were cut back, 7 bases at V and 5 bases at J, with 6 bases in the middle. The CDR3 reads CASIINNEQFF. In DNA, the CDR3 is TGTGCCAGCATAATAAACAATGAGCAGTTCTTC. The whole variable domain, remainder taken from reference TRBV25-1 and TRBJ2-1, is EADIYQTPRYLVIGTGKKITLECSQTMGHDKMYWYQQDPGMELHLIHYSYGVNSTEKGDLSSESTVSRIRTEHFPLTLESARPSHTSQYLCASIINNEQFFGPGTRLTVL.

On this clonotype itself: Only one base separates this from a far larger clonotype, so it likely reflects a read error. The CDR3 nucleotides read TGTGCCAGAAGGACAGGGGCACTTAACGAGCAGTACTTC. This codes for CARRTGALNEQYF. This chain joins TRBV7-9 and TRBJ2-7; 9 positions agree with TRBD1. The germline CDR1 and CDR2 sequences are SEHNR and FQNEAQ (reference sequence). V shed 9 bases and J 5 bases; nucleotides not matched to a gene: 8. The length of the CDR3 is 13 residues.

This clonotype was counted at least ten times. This chain links TRBV29-1 with TRBJ2-1; D gene uncertain. Deletions cut 4 bases from V and 3 bases from J, with 16 bases between. This CDR3 spans 15 amino acids. CDR1 SQVTM and CDR2 ANQGSEA come from the germline V gene. Here the CDR3 reads CSVVLSQKDYNEQFF. CDR3 nucleotides: TGCAGCGTTGTCTTGTCACAGAAAGACTACAATGAGCAGTTCTTC.

V and J are TRBV19 and TRBJ1-1; no reliable D call. CDR1 is LNHDA and CDR2 is SQIVND in the germline V gene (reference sequence). Trimming pared 3 bases from V and 0 bases from J, leaving 11 bases between. The CDR3 totals 15 residues. The CDR3 DNA reads TGTGCCAGTAGTATTAGGCCCACAGTGAACACTGAAGCTTTCTTT. As protein: CASSIRPTVNTEAFF.

The chain joins TRBV5-1 to TRBJ2-3; 7 positions match TRBD2. The V segment lost 4 bases and the J segment 1 base; nucleotides outside the gene matches: 3. The CDR3 has 14 amino acids. Germline CDR1 reads SGHRS; CDR2 reads YFSETQ. For the CDR3, the DNA is TGCGCCAGCAGCCCTCTAGCGGGCACAGATACGCAGTATTTT. The encoded protein is CASSPLAGTDTQYF.